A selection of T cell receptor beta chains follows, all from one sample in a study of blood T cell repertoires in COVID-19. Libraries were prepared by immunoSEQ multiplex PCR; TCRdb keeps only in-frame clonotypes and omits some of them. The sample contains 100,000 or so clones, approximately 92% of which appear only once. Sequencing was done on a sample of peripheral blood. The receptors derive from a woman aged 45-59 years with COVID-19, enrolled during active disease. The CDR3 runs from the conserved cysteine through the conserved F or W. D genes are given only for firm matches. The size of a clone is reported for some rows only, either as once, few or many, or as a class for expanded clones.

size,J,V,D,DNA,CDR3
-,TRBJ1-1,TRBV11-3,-,TGTGCCAGCAGCTCGATACATGGTGATAACACTGAAGCTTTCTTT,CASSSIHGDNTEAFF
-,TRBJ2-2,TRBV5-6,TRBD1,TGTGCCAGCAGCTTAGGAGGACAGGGGACCACCGGGGAGCTGTTTTTT,CASSLGGQGTTGELFF
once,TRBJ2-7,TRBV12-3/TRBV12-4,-,TGTGCCAGCAGTTTAGGAGTTCCCTACGAGCAGTACTTC,CASSLGVPYEQYF
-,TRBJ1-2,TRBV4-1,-,TGCGCCAGCAGCCAAGTGTCCCCCGGGTCGGCGAACTATGGCTACACCTTC,CASSQVSPGSANYGYTF
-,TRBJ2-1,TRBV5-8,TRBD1,TGTGCCAGCAGCGACCGGGACAGGACCAACAATGAGCAGTTCTTC,CASSDRDRTNNEQFF
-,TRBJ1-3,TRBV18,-,TGTGCCAGCTCACCAGCGGGCTCTGGAAACACCATATATTTT,CASSPAGSGNTIYF
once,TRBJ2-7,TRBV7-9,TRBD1,TGTGCCAGCAGCTTAAGGGAGGCGCGGACAGGGGCCTACGAGCAGTACTTC,CASSLREARTGAYEQYF
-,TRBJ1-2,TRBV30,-,TGTGCCTGGACAGGGATCGGGAACTATGGCTACACCTTC,CAWTGIGNYGYTF
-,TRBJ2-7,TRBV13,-,TGTGCCAGCAGTCCTCGGCCCCAGGGGCTCGAGCAGTACTTC,CASSPRPQGLEQYF
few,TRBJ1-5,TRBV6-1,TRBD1,TGTGCCAGCAGTGATGGACAGGGATTAAATCAGCCCCAGCATTTT,CASSDGQGLNQPQHF
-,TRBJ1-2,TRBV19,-,TGTGCCAGTGGAGCGGCACACTATGGCTACACCTTC,CASGAAHYGYTF
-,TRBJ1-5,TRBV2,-,TGTGCCAGCAGTGAGTCTGGAGGACAGTCCAATCAGCCCCAGCATTTT,CASSESGGQSNQPQHF
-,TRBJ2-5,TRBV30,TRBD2,TGTGCCTGGGCGACTAGCAAAGAGACCCAGTACTTC,CAWATSKETQYF
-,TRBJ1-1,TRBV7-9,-,TGTGCCAGCAGCGTAACAGTGAACACTGAAGCTTTCTTT,CASSVTVNTEAFF
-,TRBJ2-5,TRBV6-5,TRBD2,TGTGCCAGCAGTTACTTAGGGAGGGGACAAGAGACCCAGTACTTC,CASSYLGRGQETQYF
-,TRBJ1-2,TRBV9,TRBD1,TGTGCCAGCACCGGGACAGGCGATCGCTATGGCTACACCTTC,CASTGTGDRYGYTF